The sequence of this TCR beta chain was determined in a study of blood T cell repertoires in COVID-19. The wider study: Acute and convalescent COVID-19 samples came from the United States, Italy and Spain. PBMCs, B-cell-depleted T cells, or T cells were the source of the cDNA or gDNA that made up the material.

In the original processing: Amplification of reference gene primers provided the estimated nucleated cell counts. The data were produced by immunoSEQ multiplex PCR, yet TCRdb's version contains in-frame clones alone and is incomplete. Clone size and V and J calls were adopted from that table, with D and trimming inferred from the DNA. The repertoire holds under 150,000 clones, with more than 80% as singletons. The Seattle patients, enrolled during active infection, were followed longitudinally. The germline CDR1 and CDR2 sequences are SGHDT and YYEEEE. V lost 2 bases to trimming and J lost 4 bases; unmatched junction nucleotides: 4. This CDR3 spans 14 amino acids.

The chain couples TRBV5-6 to TRBJ1-2, with 8 bases matching TRBD1. The specimen was peripheral blood. The sequence came from an older woman with COVID-19, enrolled during active disease. The DNA for the CDR3 is TGTGCCAGCAGCTTACCGGACAGGGCCTATGGCTACACCTTC. Protein sequence: CASSLPDRAYGYTF.